These 10 T cell receptor beta chains originate from one sample sequenced in a study of shared clonotypes between healthy human individuals. Naive CD8 populations comprised CD45RO-negative cells positively selected for CCR7, excluding terminally differentiated effector memory CD45RA+ cells. Assay: immunoSEQ multiplex PCR; the TCRdb copy retains only in-frame clones and omits some. The sample consists of about 800,000 clones, approximately 97% of them appearing once. The specimen sequenced was naive CD8+ T cells sorted from blood. These receptors were taken from a man aged 25 to 40 in good health.

The V and J genes are TRBV5-4 and TRBJ1-2; D remains ambiguous. This CDR3 contains 14 residues. Per germline, CDR1 SGHNT and CDR2 YYREEE (reference sequence). Trimming took 4 bases from V and 8 from J, leaving 18 bases between them. This CDR3 is CASSGRAGPGGYTF. The CDR3 DNA reads as TGTGCCAGCAGCGGGAGGGCAGGCCCGGGGGGCTACACCTTC.

In this sample, this clone turned up a few times. This chain uses TRBV7-9 with TRBJ1-1; a weak D match, TRBD1 (6 bases). From germline, CDR1 is SEHNR and CDR2 FQNEAQ (reference sequence). The CDR3 length is 14 residues. The V end lost 7 bases, the J end lost 5 bases, and 17 bases lay between the germline ends. The CDR3 loop is CASTPPQGDTEAFF. The CDR3 DNA follows: TGTGCCAGCACCCCTCCACAGGGAGATACTGAAGCTTTCTTT.

This chain connects TRBV29-1 to TRBJ2-6, with D unclear. CDR1 and CDR2 (germline): SQVTM, ANQGSEA. Trimming took off 0 bases at V and 1 base at J, with 7 bases between the two ends. There are 15 residues in the CDR3. CDR3 bases: TGCAGCGTTGAAGATAGCAGGTCTGGGGCCAACGTCCTGACTTTC. The encoded protein is CSVEDSRSGANVLTF.

This clone has just one count. This chain joins TRBV28 and TRBJ2-7, with D uncertain. Trimming cost V 2 bases and J 3 bases, with 8 bases left between them. There are 13 residues in the CDR3. Germline values: CDR1 MDHEN, CDR2 SYDVKM. CDR3 sequence: CASSLGMLYEQYF. The CDR3 DNA reads as TGTGCCAGCAGTTTAGGGATGCTCTACGAGCAGTACTTC.

V and J are TRBV29-1 and TRBJ2-1; 9 bases align to TRBD2. Germline values: CDR1 SQVTM, CDR2 ANQGSEA. The CDR3 is 15 amino acids. The trim removed 3 bases at V and 2 bases at J, leaving 5 bases unmatched. The CDR3 loop reads CSVDGLAGTYNEQFF. CDR3 sequence (DNA): TGCAGCGTTGACGGCCTAGCGGGGACCTACAATGAGCAGTTCTTC.

The gene calls are TRBV4-1 and TRBJ2-1, with 9 bases matching TRBD2. V lost 3 bases and J lost 8; bases outside the gene matches: 11. CDR1 is MGHRA and CDR2 is YSYEKL in the germline V gene. The CDR3 has 16 residues. The CDR3 DNA reads as TGCGCCAGCAGCCATGTAGCGGGAGTAGTTCGGGATGAGCAGTTCTTC. It encodes CASSHVAGVVRDEQFF.

This chain uses TRBV7-9 with TRBJ2-7; TRBD2 matches 8 bases. The CDR3 loop spans 14 amino acids. Germline V gene data show CDR1 as SEHNR and CDR2 as FQNEAQ (reference sequence). The V and J ends lost 7 bases and 1 base, in that order; junction bases with no gene match: 6. CDR3: CASTVSGSSYEQYF. DNA for the CDR3: TGTGCCAGCACCGTAAGCGGGAGTTCCTACGAGCAGTACTTC.

The rearrangement uses TRBV15 and TRBJ2-7; 7 nucleotides agree with TRBD1. V was clipped by 1 base and J by 2 bases; unmatched bases: 8. The germline gives CDR1 LNHNV, CDR2 YYDKDF (reference sequence). This CDR3 is 16 amino acids long. The CDR3 loop reads CATSRAAMGTAYEQYF. The CDR3 nucleotides are TGTGCCACCAGCAGAGCTGCTATGGGGACAGCCTACGAGCAGTACTTC. Full variable domain (missing parts from reference TRBV15 and TRBJ2-7): DAMVIQNPRYQVTQFGKPVTLSCSQTLNHNVMYWYQQKSSQAPKLLFHYYDKDFNNEADTPDNFQSRRPNTSFCFLDIRSPGLGDTAMYLCATSRAAMGTAYEQYFGPGTRLTVT.

This clone occurred once. The chain has TRBV4-3 and TRBJ2-1; 9 bases are a match to TRBD2. Per the germline V gene, CDR1 is LGHNA and CDR2 is YSLEER. The J segment lost 5 bases and the V segment lost 0 bases, leaving 5 bases of the junction unmatched. The CDR3 runs 16 residues. The CDR3 protein is CASSQEASGTNNEQFF. DNA of the CDR3: TGCGCCAGCAGCCAAGAGGCTAGCGGGACTAACAATGAGCAGTTCTTC.

This clone was counted a few times. This rearrangement joins TRBV10-3 to TRBJ1-4; TRBD1 might be the D (5 bases). CDR1 and CDR2 (germline): ENHRY, SYGVKD. The CDR3 spans 15 residues. Trimming took off 0 bases at V and 10 bases at J, with 15 bases between the two ends. CDR3 sequence: CAISESGREFGKLFF. Here the CDR3 DNA reads TGTGCCATCAGTGAGTCGGGCAGGGAATTTGGAAAACTGTTTTTT.